One T cell receptor (beta chain) is described in this entry. This sample was taken from a study of blood T cell repertoires in COVID-19. Study information: Collection of acute and convalescent COVID-19 samples took place in the United States, Italy and Spain. Sources were T cells, B-cell-depleted T cells, or PBMCs; the material itself was cDNA or gDNA.

V dropped 2 bases and J dropped 7 bases, with 11 bases sitting between them. There are 13 residues in the CDR3. Germline V gene lookup returns CDR1 LNHNV and CDR2 YYDKDF (reference sequence). In the original analysis: Using reference gene primer amplification, nucleated cell counts were estimated. Sequencing was performed with immunoSEQ multiplex PCR; in TCRdb, only in-frame clones are kept and a portion is missing. The V and J calls and clone size come from that table; D and trimming were worked out from the DNA. Of roughly 250,000 clones listed, 81% were seen once; the top ten hold around 3.2%. The genes are TRBV15 and TRBJ1-2; a weak D match, TRBD1 (5 bases). The sequence came from an older woman with active or convalescent COVID-19. Specimen: peripheral blood. CDR3 bases: TGTGCCACCAGCAGACCCGGGACTGCTGGCTACACCTTC. This sequence encodes CATSRPGTAGYTF.